A single sample is the source of the 14 T cell receptor beta chains below, sequenced in a study of breast tumors, draining lymph nodes, adjacent tissues. MiXCR was run by TCRdb on the multiplex PCR reads, yielding one entry per CDR3 protein. The profile shows over 150,000 distinct CDR3 sequences, roughly a third of them singletons. The lymph nodes were axillary draining lymph nodes from breast cancer patients. Material for sequencing was axillary lymph node tissue. The receptors stem from a female donor with breast cancer. Some clones in this sample may be carry-over from other donors' samples.

The sample holds many counts of this clonotype. The chain carries TRBV4-1 and TRBJ2-5, with 11 bases identical to TRBD1. Germline CDR1 and CDR2: MGHRA and YSYEKL. J gave up 2 bases and V 0 bases, and 2 bases lay outside the gene matches. The CDR3 has 16 amino acids. CDR3 in DNA: TGCGCCAGCAGCCAAGAGGGGACAGGGGGACAAGAGACCCAGTACTTC. Its translation: CASSQEGTGGQETQYF.

The sample holds many counts of this clonotype. J is TRBJ2-7 and V is TRBV7-2; D is unclear. Per the germline V gene, CDR1 is SGHTA and CDR2 is FQGNSA. V dropped 5 bases and J dropped 3 bases, with 14 bases sitting between them. This CDR3 spans 14 amino acids. CDR3 region: CASSSFVSFYEQYF. As DNA, the CDR3 is TGTGCCAGCAGCAGCTTCGTTTCCTTCTACGAGCAGTACTTC. The variable domain in full, with the rest retrieved from reference TRBV7-2 and TRBJ2-7, is GAGVSQSPSNKVTEKGKDVELRCDPISGHTALYWYRQSLGQGLEFLIYFQGNSAPDKSGLPSDRFSAERTGGSVSTLTIQRTQQEDSAVYLCASSSFVSFYEQYFGPGTRLTVT.

The chain links TRBV12-3 or TRBV12-4 to TRBJ1-1; D gene uncertain. This CDR3 is 17 amino acids long. Trimming left V 3 bases short and J 3 bases short, with 20 bases between. CDR3 DNA: TGTGCCAGCAGTTTTAAGCCGCAGGCTTTCTACTACACTGAAGCTTTCTTT. As protein: CASSFKPQAFYYTEAFF.

This clonotype has ten or more counts. The chain joins TRBV6-4 to TRBJ1-5, with a tentative D call TRBD1 (6 bases). V lost 2 bases and J lost 4, with 6 bases in between. The germline gives CDR1 MRHNA, CDR2 SNTAGT. The CDR3 covers 13 residues. CDR3 residues: CASSDTGNQPQHF. In DNA form, the CDR3 reads TGTGCCAGCAGTGACACAGGGAATCAGCCCCAGCATTTT.

This clonotype was detected ten times or more. This chain's CDR3 is CATSREGTGTYEQYF. The DNA of the CDR3 is TGTGCCACCAGCAGAGAAGGGACAGGGACCTACGAGCAGTACTTC. The rearrangement uses TRBV15 and TRBJ2-7, with 9 bases that match TRBD1. The CDR3 spans 15 residues. Germline trimming cut 0 bases from V and 2 bases from J; bases unmatched to any gene: 2. CDR1 LNHNV and CDR2 YYDKDF come from the germline V gene (reference sequence).

The rearrangement joins TRBV25-1 to TRBJ1-4, with D unclear. The length of the CDR3 is 16 residues. Trimming took 8 bases from V and 6 from J, leaving 22 bases between them. Germline CDR1 is MGHDK and CDR2 is SYGVNS. The DNA of the CDR3 is TGTGCCAGCGTTGAAGGAGGAATGGACGGGGATGAAAAACTGTTTTTT. It specifies CASVEGGMDGDEKLFF.

This clonotype turned up a few times. It may be a read error: a sequence one base away is much more abundant. The CDR3: CASSLVASPQYGHTF. The CDR3, as DNA: TGCGCCAGCAGCTTGGTGGCGTCCCCTCAATATGGCCACACCTTC. The V and J genes are TRBV5-1 and TRBJ1-2, with D uncertain. The CDR3 covers 15 residues. Per germline, CDR1 SGHRS and CDR2 YFSETQ.

Comment on this clonotype: It may be a read error: a sequence one base away is much more abundant. The V and J genes are TRBV7-8 and TRBJ2-1; 12 bases match TRBD2. In germline, CDR1 is SGHVS, CDR2 FQNEAQ. The CDR3 has 15 residues. The CDR3 region is CASSLPSGGGNEQLF. CDR3 nucleotides: TGTGCCAGCAGCTTACCTAGCGGGGGGGGAAATGAGCAGCTCTTC.

The table lists this clonotype with a few counts. A much larger clone lies a single base off, so this may be a read error. The chain links TRBV20-1 to TRBJ1-4, with D possibly TRBD1 on 5 matching bases. Looked up from germline, CDR1 is DFQATT and CDR2 is SNEGSKA (reference sequence). Trimming removed 1 base at V and 5 bases at J, with 14 bases between. This CDR3 region has 15 residues. In DNA form, the CDR3 reads TGCAGTGCTAGAGGGCAGGGACGGGAGAATGAAAAACTGTTTTTT. It specifies CSARGQGRENEKLFF.

Many counts were recorded for this clonotype. The J gene is TRBJ2-5, the V gene TRBV24-1; TRBD1 is a possible D gene (7 bases). Germline V CDR1 and CDR2: KGHDR, SFDVKD. The CDR3 is 14 amino acids. V lost 7 bases, J lost 1 base, and 12 bases lay in between. This CDR3 is CATRGGTVQETQYF. In DNA form, the CDR3 reads TGTGCCACCAGAGGAGGGACAGTCCAAGAGACCCAGTACTTC.

This clonotype was seen ten or more times. A junction boundary mismatches the germline segment, possibly from a read error. The CDR3 DNA sequence: TGTACCAGCAGTTCTCCCGGGACAGGGTTTGGCGAGACCCAGTACTTC. It translates to CTSSSPGTGFGETQYF. V and J are TRBV12-3 or TRBV12-4 and TRBJ2-5; TRBD1 matches at 9 bases. The CDR3 runs to 16 residues.

This clonotype appeared many times. The V gene is TRBV7-9, the J gene TRBJ2-1; D is unresolved. Germline CDR1 and CDR2: SEHNR and FQNEAQ (reference sequence). With 5 bases removed from V and 6 bases from J, the gap between germline ends came to 14 bases. This CDR3 is 14 amino acids long. This CDR3 reads CASSMQLAVNEQFF. CDR3 coding DNA: TGTGCCAGCAGCATGCAGTTGGCGGTCAATGAGCAGTTCTTC.

This clonotype occurred once. The rearrangement uses TRBV7-9 and TRBJ2-1; TRBD2 is a possible D gene (5 bases). Trimming left V 3 bases short and J 2 bases short, with 14 bases between. This CDR3 has 16 residues. Germline CDR1 is SEHNR and CDR2 is FQNEAQ (reference sequence). CDR3 protein: CASSFHGVDAYNEQFF. The CDR3 DNA is TGTGCCAGCAGCTTTCACGGGGTAGATGCCTACAATGAGCAGTTCTTC.

This chain links TRBV7-2 with TRBJ2-7; 10 bases fit TRBD2. V gave up 2 bases and J gave up 3 bases; unmatched junction bases: 7. The CDR3 length is 16 residues. CDR1 and CDR2 from the germline V gene are SGHTA and FQGNSA. For the CDR3, the DNA is TGTGCCAGCAGCTTACTGGGACTAGCGTTGCACTACGAGCAGTACTTC. The encoded protein is CASSLLGLALHYEQYF.